This T cell receptor beta chain derives from a study of cytomegalovirus exposure and HLA in healthy donors. Primers: 60 Vbeta forward and 13 Jbeta reverse. Sequenced by immunoSEQ multiplex PCR; TCRdb stores in-frame clones only, minus some. The table has about 140,000 clones, roughly 87% seen once. V shed 2 bases and J shed 4 bases, with 8 bases lying between them. Germline V CDR1 and CDR2: SEHNR, FQNEAQ (reference sequence). The CDR3 is made up of 14 amino acids. The clonotype comes from a middle-aged woman in good health and CMV-seronegative. Sequenced input: PBMCs. The gene calls are TRBV7-9 and TRBJ1-4; D is unresolved. This CDR3 reads CASSLPGLNEKLFF. The CDR3 DNA reads as TGTGCCAGCAGCTTACCAGGCCTTAATGAAAAACTGTTTTTT.